This T cell receptor (beta chain) derives from a study of T cell responses to AZD1222 COVID-19 vaccine. General study points: The study reported that nearly half of spike-specific TCRs target unmutated variant regions. The donor cohort was predominantly white British with a female majority, and clonal diversity may have been underestimated. When two AZD1222 doses had been given, Spike-specific TCR breadth and depth rose.

Some clones are missing from TCRdb's copy, which holds only in-frame ones; the method was immunoSEQ multiplex PCR. The sample yields some 150,000 clones, around nine tenths seen once. Germline V CDR1 and CDR2: MGHRA, YSYEKL. This CDR3 has 16 residues. Trimming took 0 bases from V and 8 from J; bases not matched to a gene: 10. For this clone: The antigen remains unidentified.

This clonotype was obtained from an adult in good health. The V and J genes are TRBV4-1 and TRBJ2-1, with TRBD2 identical over 7 bases. Sequencing was performed on peripheral blood, taken on day 0 of AZD1222 vaccination. The CDR3 loop is CASSQEGREAGYEQFF. The CDR3 bases are TGCGCCAGCAGCCAAGAGGGCCGGGAGGCTGGGTATGAGCAGTTCTTC.